Described below is a single TCR beta chain sequence and its context. The target antigen is unknown. The CDR3 length is 17 residues. Germline V gene data show CDR1 as GTSNPN and CDR2 as SVGIG (reference sequence). V lost 3 bases, J lost 0 bases, and 10 bases stayed unmatched. Primers for the PCR totalled 60 Vbeta and 13 Jbeta. Authors' data handling: Unique TCR beta chains numbered approximately 80 million in a later analysis, with roughly 10 million shared. Data came from immunoSEQ multiplex PCR; TCRdb stores just in-frame clones and leaves some out. V and J calls and clone size come straight from that table; D and trimming were deduced from the DNA. The table includes tens of thousands of clones, approximately 83% detected once. The sample originates from a study of cytomegalovirus exposure and HLA in healthy donors. As for the study in general: An analysis done earlier identified more than 100 million unique TCR beta sequences from around 180 million T cells. An early data release held around 80 million unique TCRs from HLA-typed donors.

Overall study results and limits: In an earlier analysis, most TCR beta V segments were productive about 87% or about 30% of the time.

The TCR comes from a man in his fifties in good health and CMV-seronegative. Sequencing was carried out using PBMCs. The chain combines TRBV30 with TRBJ1-3; TRBD1 matches at 8 bases. The CDR3 DNA reads TGTGCCTGGAGGAGTTGGGACAGGATTTACTCTGGAAACACCATATATTTT. Translating gives CAWRSWDRIYSGNTIYF.